This TCR beta chain was captured in a study of human T cells and chemical hapten exposure. As to time point: pre-sensitization, week 0. Indicated treatment: therapeutic diphenylcyclopropenone sensitization with weekly scalp DPC. The CDR3 extends over 14 amino acids. The V end lost 2 bases, the J end lost 2 bases, and 7 bases lay between the germline ends. TCRdb itself ran the RACE reads through MiXCR, one entry per CDR3 protein. Among roughly 100,000 distinct CDR3 sequences, 10% to 13% were seen once, and the ten largest hold more than 2.5%. This clonotype was obtained from an older woman with alopecia areata. Some clones in this sample may be carry-over from other donors' samples. The sample in question was whole blood, obtained in connection with sensitization to the hapten diphenylcyclopropenone (DPC). This chain joins TRBV12-3 or TRBV12-4 and TRBJ2-1; no reliable D call. The CDR3 DNA reads as TGTGCCAGCAGTTTAATTCAGACCTACAATGAGCAGTTCTTC. It translates to CASSLIQTYNEQFF.